A selection of T cell receptor beta chains follows, all from one sample in a study of glioma-infiltrating T cells after dendritic cell vaccination. Assay used: immunoSEQ multiplex PCR; TCRdb lists only in-frame clones, some missing. The sample lists 9,500 to 12,000 clones, about 80% occurring once. The input for sequencing was blood, taken after dendritic cell vaccination. The receptors here all came from a human donor with glioblastoma. Both conserved end residues are part of each CDR3. Each record gives: D gene, clone size, J gene, V gene, CDR3 DNA, CDR3 protein. D genes are given only for firm matches. Only some rows state a clone size, as once, few, many or a class for expanded clones.

d_gene: .
abundance: .
j_gene: TRBJ2-1
v_gene: TRBV6-5
CDR3nt: TGTGCCAGCAGCCCCACAGTCGGCTCCTACAATGAGCAGTTCTTC
CDR3aa: CASSPTVGSYNEQFF

d_gene: TRBD1
abundance: .
j_gene: TRBJ2-7
v_gene: TRBV19
CDR3nt: TGTGCCAGTAGTTTCGGACAGGGGGTCGCCTACGAGCAGTACTTC
CDR3aa: CASSFGQGVAYEQYF

d_gene: .
abundance: .
j_gene: TRBJ2-1
v_gene: TRBV6-6
CDR3nt: TGTGCCAGCAGTTCCACTCTAGACACAGGGTCGGATGAGCAGTTCTTC
CDR3aa: CASSSTLDTGSDEQFF

d_gene: .
abundance: .
j_gene: TRBJ1-4
v_gene: TRBV6-1
CDR3nt: TGTGCCAGCAGTGAAGCGGAGACACCTGGAGGGCTGTTTTTT
CDR3aa: CASSEAETPGGLFF

d_gene: TRBD1
abundance: .
j_gene: TRBJ2-3
v_gene: TRBV30
CDR3nt: TGTGCCTGGAGTCTGACAGGGGCCACAGATACGCAGTATTTT
CDR3aa: CAWSLTGATDTQYF

d_gene: TRBD2
abundance: .
j_gene: TRBJ2-1
v_gene: TRBV5-6
CDR3nt: TGTGCCAGCAGCTTCGTCAGCGGGAGCTCCTACAATGAGCAGTTCTTC
CDR3aa: CASSFVSGSSYNEQFF

d_gene: .
abundance: .
j_gene: TRBJ2-5
v_gene: TRBV11-3
CDR3nt: TGTGCCAGCAGCTTAGGAGCTAAAGAGACCCAGTACTTC
CDR3aa: CASSLGAKETQYF

d_gene: TRBD1
abundance: .
j_gene: TRBJ1-2
v_gene: TRBV12-5
CDR3nt: TGTGCTAGTGGCCTCACCGTCCCTACGGGACAGGGGCCTACTAACTATGGCTACACCTTC
CDR3aa: CASGLTVPTGQGPTNYGYTF

d_gene: TRBD1
abundance: .
j_gene: TRBJ2-7
v_gene: TRBV29-1
CDR3nt: TGCAGCGTGACCACAGGGGGTATCTTTTACGAGCAGTACTTC
CDR3aa: CSVTTGGIFYEQYF

d_gene: .
abundance: .
j_gene: TRBJ2-1
v_gene: TRBV21-1
CDR3nt: TGTGCCAGCCGGCCCCCAGGGGTGTCCTACAATGAGCAGTTCTTC
CDR3aa: CASRPPGVSYNEQFF

d_gene: .
abundance: .
j_gene: TRBJ2-2
v_gene: TRBV14
CDR3nt: TGTGCCAGCGGAAGAGCTAGCGTGAACACCGGGGAGCTGTTTTTT
CDR3aa: CASGRASVNTGELFF

d_gene: .
abundance: .
j_gene: TRBJ2-4
v_gene: TRBV2
CDR3nt: TGTGCCAGCAGTGAAAAGTGGGGCGGAAACATTCAGTACTTC
CDR3aa: CASSEKWGGNIQYF

d_gene: .
abundance: .
j_gene: TRBJ1-2
v_gene: TRBV14
CDR3nt: TGTGCCAGCAGCCAACAGAACTATGGCTACACCTTC
CDR3aa: CASSQQNYGYTF

d_gene: TRBD2
abundance: .
j_gene: TRBJ2-2
v_gene: TRBV6-5
CDR3nt: TGTGCCAGCAGTTCGAGCGGGATTGCCGGGGAGCTGTTTTTT
CDR3aa: CASSSSGIAGELFF

d_gene: TRBD1
abundance: .
j_gene: TRBJ1-2
v_gene: TRBV4-1
CDR3nt: TGCGCCAGCAGCCAGGTAGAACCGGGACAGGGTCGGTTCGGCTACACCTTC
CDR3aa: CASSQVEPGQGRFGYTF

d_gene: TRBD1
abundance: once
j_gene: TRBJ2-7
v_gene: TRBV6-5
CDR3nt: TGTGCCAGCAGTTACACCAGTGGACAGGGTCACGAGCAGTACTTC
CDR3aa: CASSYTSGQGHEQYF

d_gene: .
abundance: .
j_gene: TRBJ2-7
v_gene: TRBV6-1
CDR3nt: TGTGCCAGCAGTGAATTCTCTGGACTATCCTACGAGCAGTACTTC
CDR3aa: CASSEFSGLSYEQYF

d_gene: TRBD2
abundance: .
j_gene: TRBJ2-1
v_gene: TRBV7-9
CDR3nt: TGTGCCAGCCGGGGAGGGCCAAATGAGCAGTTCTTC
CDR3aa: CASRGGPNEQFF

d_gene: TRBD1
abundance: .
j_gene: TRBJ1-1
v_gene: TRBV29-1
CDR3nt: TGCAGCGGCACGACAGGGGGCTTGTCGGAAGCTTTCTTT
CDR3aa: CSGTTGGLSEAFF

d_gene: .
abundance: .
j_gene: TRBJ2-3
v_gene: TRBV28
CDR3nt: TGTGCTTGCGCTACACTAGCAGTAAGCACAGATACGCAGTATTTT
CDR3aa: CACATLAVSTDTQYF

d_gene: .
abundance: .
j_gene: TRBJ1-1
v_gene: TRBV7-8
CDR3nt: TGTGCCAGCAGCTTACTCGACAGCATGAACACTGAAGCTTTCTTT
CDR3aa: CASSLLDSMNTEAFF

d_gene: TRBD1
abundance: .
j_gene: TRBJ2-7
v_gene: TRBV11-1
CDR3nt: TGTGCCAGCAGCGCCGGACAGGGCTACTACGAGCAGTACTTC
CDR3aa: CASSAGQGYYEQYF

d_gene: .
abundance: .
j_gene: TRBJ2-7
v_gene: TRBV5-4
CDR3nt: TGTGCCAGCAGCGGCGGCGCGGAAAATCTAAATGAGCAGTACTTC
CDR3aa: CASSGGAENLNEQYF

d_gene: .
abundance: .
j_gene: TRBJ2-4
v_gene: TRBV6-4
CDR3nt: TGTGCCAGCATCGAACGGGAAAACATGAACATTCAGTACTTC
CDR3aa: CASIERENMNIQYF

d_gene: TRBD1
abundance: .
j_gene: TRBJ1-2
v_gene: TRBV5-1
CDR3nt: TGCGCCAGCAGCTTGCTTGGGGACAGCGACTATGGCTACACCTTC
CDR3aa: CASSLLGDSDYGYTF

d_gene: .
abundance: .
j_gene: TRBJ1-5
v_gene: TRBV19
CDR3nt: TGTGCCAGTAGTATGGGGCCCCCTAATCAGCCCCAGCATTTT
CDR3aa: CASSMGPPNQPQHF

d_gene: .
abundance: .
j_gene: TRBJ2-1
v_gene: TRBV6-5
CDR3nt: TGTGCCAGCAGTTACGGACAGAGGGGTTACAATGAGCAGTTCTTC
CDR3aa: CASSYGQRGYNEQFF

d_gene: .
abundance: .
j_gene: TRBJ2-1
v_gene: TRBV20-1
CDR3nt: TGCAGTGCTAGCCACTACAATGAGCAGTTCTTC
CDR3aa: CSASHYNEQFF

d_gene: TRBD2
abundance: .
j_gene: TRBJ2-3
v_gene: TRBV6-1
CDR3nt: TGTGCCAGCAGGCGGGGACTAGCGGACACAGATACGCAGTATTTT
CDR3aa: CASRRGLADTDTQYF

d_gene: TRBD2
abundance: .
j_gene: TRBJ2-1
v_gene: TRBV13
CDR3nt: TGTGCCAGCAGCTCCCTTAAAAGCGGGAGTGCCCATGAGCAGTTCTTC
CDR3aa: CASSSLKSGSAHEQFF

d_gene: .
abundance: few
j_gene: TRBJ1-2
v_gene: TRBV5-5
CDR3nt: TGTGCCAGCAGCTTGGCCCCAGGTCAGGGGATGGGCTACACCTTC
CDR3aa: CASSLAPGQGMGYTF

d_gene: TRBD1
abundance: .
j_gene: TRBJ2-7
v_gene: TRBV5-1
CDR3nt: TGCGCCAGCCAACTCCGGGACAGGGGGGGCGAGCAGTACTTC
CDR3aa: CASQLRDRGGEQYF

d_gene: .
abundance: .
j_gene: TRBJ2-2
v_gene: TRBV6-5
CDR3nt: TGTGCCAGCAGTTACTCCGCGGGGAACACCGGGGAGCTGTTTTTT
CDR3aa: CASSYSAGNTGELFF

d_gene: TRBD1
abundance: .
j_gene: TRBJ2-2
v_gene: TRBV25-1
CDR3nt: TGTGCCAGCAGTGAATTCCGGACAGGGGGGTTCTGGGAGCTGTTTTTT
CDR3aa: CASSEFRTGGFWELFF

d_gene: TRBD1
abundance: few
j_gene: TRBJ2-5
v_gene: TRBV13
CDR3nt: TGTGCCAGCAGCTTCGGACAGGGGGCGGCCCAGTACTTC
CDR3aa: CASSFGQGAAQYF

d_gene: TRBD2
abundance: .
j_gene: TRBJ2-5
v_gene: TRBV11-2
CDR3nt: TGTGCCAGCAGCTTAGGTTTCGCGGGAGGTCCCCAAGAGACCCAGTACTTC
CDR3aa: CASSLGFAGGPQETQYF

d_gene: TRBD2
abundance: .
j_gene: TRBJ2-1
v_gene: TRBV7-2
CDR3nt: TGTGCCAGCAGCTTAGGTGGGAGGGCCGATGAGCAGTTCTTC
CDR3aa: CASSLGGRADEQFF

d_gene: TRBD2
abundance: once
j_gene: TRBJ2-5
v_gene: TRBV28
CDR3nt: TGTGCCAGCAGTCCCGACCTAGCGGGGGGGGGAGAGACCCAGTACTTC
CDR3aa: CASSPDLAGGGETQYF

d_gene: TRBD1
abundance: .
j_gene: TRBJ2-1
v_gene: TRBV15
CDR3nt: TGTGCCACCAGCATGGGACAGGGAGGAAATGAGCAGTTCTTC
CDR3aa: CATSMGQGGNEQFF

d_gene: .
abundance: .
j_gene: TRBJ1-2
v_gene: TRBV7-8
CDR3nt: TGTGCCAGCAGCTCTGCCCAGGGATGGTTTGGCTACACCTTC
CDR3aa: CASSSAQGWFGYTF

d_gene: .
abundance: .
j_gene: TRBJ2-7
v_gene: TRBV7-2
CDR3nt: TGTGCCAGCAGCCCAAACGCGGGGACCCCCTACGAGCAGTACTTC
CDR3aa: CASSPNAGTPYEQYF

d_gene: TRBD2
abundance: .
j_gene: TRBJ2-7
v_gene: TRBV28
CDR3nt: TGTGCCAGCAGTTTTTCTGCTAGCGGGGGCTACGAGCAGTACTTC
CDR3aa: CASSFSASGGYEQYF

d_gene: .
abundance: .
j_gene: TRBJ1-2
v_gene: TRBV6-6
CDR3nt: TGTGCCAGCAGTTCAGGGGTCTTTGGCTATGGCTACACCTTC
CDR3aa: CASSSGVFGYGYTF